The T cell receptor (beta chain) described here comes from a study of blood T cell repertoires in COVID-19. V dropped 0 bases and J dropped 6; count of bases not matched to a gene: 5. The CDR3 loop spans 15 amino acids. The V gene's germline CDR1 is SGHNT and CDR2 YYREEE (reference sequence). Libraries were prepared by immunoSEQ multiplex PCR; TCRdb keeps only in-frame clonotypes and omits some of them. The profile shows 150,000 to 200,000 clones, about 88% of them singletons. The V and J genes are TRBV5-4 and TRBJ2-1; the match to TRBD1 covers 8 bases. This clonotype originated in a woman older than 75 with acute or convalescent COVID-19. Sequences were obtained from peripheral blood. In DNA, the CDR3 is TGTGCCAGCAGCTTGGGACAGGGGAGATTCAATGAGCAGTTCTTC. It is translated as CASSLGQGRFNEQFF.